This TCR beta chain was observed in a study of blood T cells in healthy people across ages. PCR was performed a second time for about 7 to 12 cycles using a sample-barcoded 5' primer and a J-beta primer mix. TCRdb re-called the 5' RACE reads through MiXCR, storing one row per CDR3 protein. The data contain around 1.5 million distinct CDR3 sequences, roughly 30% of them singletons. Aged about 6 to 90, donors were systemically healthy Caucasians from Russia. Total RNA extraction produced at least 5.5 micrograms (per sample) for the study. This clonotype was sampled from a woman in her 30s in good health. The sample taken for sequencing was blood.

The CDR3 sequence is CASSPTSHTDTQYF. As DNA, the CDR3 is TGTGCCAGCTCACCAACCTCACACACAGATACGCAGTATTTT. This rearrangement joins TRBV18 to TRBJ2-3; D is undetermined. Deletions cut 2 bases from V and 2 bases from J, with 8 bases between. Germline V gene lookup returns CDR1 KGHSH and CDR2 LQKENI. The CDR3 spans 14 residues.